This TCR beta chain stems from a study of T cell responses to AZD1222 COVID-19 vaccine. Libraries were prepared by immunoSEQ multiplex PCR; TCRdb keeps only in-frame clonotypes and omits some of them. The table lists 100,000 or so clones, around 83% of them singletons. Both about-4-week and about-12-week second-dose recipients were combined. A few counts support this clone. What it binds is not known. Germline-derived CDR1 and CDR2 are SGHTA and FQGNSA. The CDR3 loop spans 13 amino acids. V lost 7 bases and J lost 2, with 9 bases in between. Notes on the study in general: Seropositive at baseline were only six AZD1222 recipients. White British donors predominated, females outnumbered males, and clonal diversity was possibly underestimated.

Material: peripheral blood, obtained 28 days after the second AZD1222 dose. The source of this sequence is an adult who received the AZD1222 COVID-19 vaccine. The chain is built from TRBV7-2 and TRBJ1-5, with D uncertain. The CDR3 region is CASTPWGNQPQHF. Written as DNA, the CDR3 is TGTGCCAGCACTCCCTGGGGCAATCAGCCCCAGCATTTT.